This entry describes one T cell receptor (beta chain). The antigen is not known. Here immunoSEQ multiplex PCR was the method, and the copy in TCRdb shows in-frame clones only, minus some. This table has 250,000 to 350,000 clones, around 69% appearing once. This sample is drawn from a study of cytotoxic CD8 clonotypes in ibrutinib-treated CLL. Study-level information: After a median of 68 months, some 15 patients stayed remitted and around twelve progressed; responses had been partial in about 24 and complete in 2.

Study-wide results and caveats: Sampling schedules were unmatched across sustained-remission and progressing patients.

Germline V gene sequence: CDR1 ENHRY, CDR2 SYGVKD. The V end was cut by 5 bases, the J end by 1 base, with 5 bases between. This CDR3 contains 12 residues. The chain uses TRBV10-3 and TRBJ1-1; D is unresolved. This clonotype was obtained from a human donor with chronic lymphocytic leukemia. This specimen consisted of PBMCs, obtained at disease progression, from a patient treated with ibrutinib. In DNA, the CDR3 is TGTGCCATCAGTCCAGAGAACACTGAAGCTTTCTTT. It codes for CAISPENTEAFF.